These T cell receptor beta chains were read from a single sample in a study of T cell changes during pregnancy in multiple sclerosis. TCRdb keeps only in-frame clones here, not all; method: immunoSEQ multiplex PCR. The repertoire consists of roughly 40,000 clones, with around 92% occurring once and the leading ten covering just under 0.5%. This specimen consisted of CD4+ T cells from peripheral blood mononuclear cells, obtained in the second trimester of pregnancy. These receptor sequences come from a female donor in good health, enrolled as a control in a pregnancy study. CDR3s include the opening cysteine and the closing phenylalanine or tryptophan. A D gene is named only where the DNA matches it firmly. Where a row states a size, it is once, few, many or the class of an expanded clone; other rows omit it.

j_call clone_size d_call v_call cdr3_nt cdr3_aa
TRBJ1-2 . TRBD1 TRBV6-5 TGTGCCAGCAGAACCACAGGGGGCCACGTGGCCGGCTACACCTTC CASRTTGGHVAGYTF
TRBJ1-3 few TRBD1 TRBV30 TGTGCCTGTATGACAGGGGCTGGAAACACCATATATTTT CACMTGAGNTIYF
TRBJ2-7 . TRBD1 TRBV18 TGTGCCAGCTCAGGACAGGCCTACGAGCAGTACTTC CASSGQAYEQYF
TRBJ2-3 . TRBD2 TRBV7-9 TGTGCCAGCAGCTTAGCTCCTAGCGGGAGGGCAGATACGCAGTATTTT CASSLAPSGRADTQYF
TRBJ2-4 . . TRBV11-2 TGTGCCAGCAGCGCAACTGGGGAGCTAGCCAAAAACATTCAGTACTTC CASSATGELAKNIQYF
TRBJ1-1 . . TRBV9 TGTGCCAGCAGCGTAGGGCGGTACACTGAAGCTTTCTTT CASSVGRYTEAFF
TRBJ2-7 . . TRBV7-2 TGTGCCAGCAGCTCAGCCGGCTCCTACGAGCAGTACTTC CASSSAGSYEQYF
TRBJ1-3 few TRBD1 TRBV18 TGTGCCAGCTCACCACCCGGGACAGAGCAGCTCTCTGGAAACACCATATATTTT CASSPPGTEQLSGNTIYF
TRBJ2-1 . TRBD1 TRBV2 TGTGCCAGCAGGCCCAGGGGGCGAGGCGATGAGCAGTTCTTC CASRPRGRGDEQFF
TRBJ2-4 . . TRBV5-1 TGCGCCAGCAGCACCACAGGTATTGACAAAAACATTCAGTACTTC CASSTTGIDKNIQYF
TRBJ2-3 once . TRBV5-1 TGCGCCAGCAGCTTGGCAGGTGTTGGCACAGATACGCAGTATTTT CASSLAGVGTDTQYF
TRBJ1-4 . . TRBV5-1 TGCGCCAGCAAGGAGGGCGACGGTGAAAAACTGTTTTTT CASKEGDGEKLFF
TRBJ2-4 . TRBD2 TRBV15 TGTGCCACCAGCACGGGACTAGCGGGAGGAATAGCCAAAAACATTCAGTACTTC CATSTGLAGGIAKNIQYF
TRBJ1-3 . . TRBV6-6 TGTGCCAGCAGTTACTTTTCGGAGCCCGGAAACACCATATATTTT CASSYFSEPGNTIYF
TRBJ1-2 . . TRBV28 TGTGCCAGCAGTCCCGGGGGAGGCTATGGCTACACCTTC CASSPGGGYGYTF
TRBJ2-7 . . TRBV2 TGTGCCAGCAGTGAGCTAAACGAGCAGTACTTC CASSELNEQYF
TRBJ2-2 . TRBD1 TRBV11-2 TGTGCCAGCTTCCGGTGGGCAGGGGGCACCGGGGAGCTGTTTTTT CASFRWAGGTGELFF
TRBJ2-5 . TRBD2 TRBV27 TGTGCCAGCAGTGGCCCGGGGGTAATCGGGGGGGAAGAGACCCAGTACTTC CASSGPGVIGGEETQYF
TRBJ2-7 . TRBD2 TRBV11-2 TGTGCCAGCAGCTTCATTACGGGGGGAAGCTCCTACGAGCAGTACTTC CASSFITGGSSYEQYF
TRBJ2-3 . . TRBV29-1 TGCAGCGTTGAACCGTGGGGGGGCGGCACAGATACGCAGTATTTT CSVEPWGGGTDTQYF
TRBJ2-1 . . TRBV15 TGTGCCACCAGCCCCTCGGCGGGCAGGAAGACCTACAATGAGCAGTTCTTC CATSPSAGRKTYNEQFF
TRBJ2-4 . . TRBV4-3 TGCGCCAGCAGCCAAGGGCGGCCAAACATTCAGTACTTC CASSQGRPNIQYF
TRBJ1-2 . . TRBV6-1 TGTGCCAGCAGTGGAGCGGACACCGGCCAAGTGGGCTATGGCTACACCTTC CASSGADTGQVGYGYTF
TRBJ1-5 . . TRBV6-6 TGTGCCAGCAGTTACCGACAGACTCTCAATCAGCCCCAGCATTTT CASSYRQTLNQPQHF
TRBJ2-7 . TRBD1 TRBV19 TGTGCCAGCGGGACAGGGCCCTACGAGCAGTACTTC CASGTGPYEQYF
TRBJ2-7 once . TRBV11-3 TGTGCCAGCAGCTTAGCCTACGGCTCCTACGAGCAGTACTTC CASSLAYGSYEQYF
TRBJ1-1 . TRBD1 TRBV29-1 TGCAGCGTTGTCCCTACAGGGGGCACTGAAGCTTTCTTT CSVVPTGGTEAFF
TRBJ2-2 . . TRBV6-1 TGTGCCAGCAGCGATCTTGATTGGGGGCCAGGGGAGCTGTTTTTT CASSDLDWGPGELFF
TRBJ2-1 few TRBD1 TRBV30 TGTGCCTGTAAGACAGGGATCGGAAACAATGAGCAGTTCTTC CACKTGIGNNEQFF
TRBJ2-3 . . TRBV30 TGTGCCTGGAGTTTGAGTAGCACAGATACGCAGTATTTT CAWSLSSTDTQYF
TRBJ1-4 . . TRBV5-1 TGCGCCAGCAGACAGGCTAATGAAAAACTGTTTTTT CASRQANEKLFF
TRBJ2-2 few TRBD1 TRBV10-1 TGCGCCAGCAGTGATGGGACAGAGAACACCGGGGAGCTGTTTTTT CASSDGTENTGELFF
TRBJ2-7 . . TRBV15 TGTGCCACCAGCAGTATCCTCATCGCCTCAGACTACGAGCAGTACTTC CATSSILIASDYEQYF
TRBJ2-7 . . TRBV29-1 TGCAGCGTTGAAGGCTGGGGCCTTTCGCGGGACTACGAGCAGTACTTC CSVEGWGLSRDYEQYF
TRBJ2-7 . TRBD2 TRBV28 TGTGCCAGCAGTTCGGGACTAGCGGTATCCTACGAGCAGTACTTC CASSSGLAVSYEQYF
TRBJ1-3 . . TRBV15 TGTGCCACCAGCAGAGCCCTAGGGGGATCTGGAAACACCATATATTTT CATSRALGGSGNTIYF
TRBJ2-1 . . TRBV20-1 TGCAGTGCTAGAATAGACAATGAGCAGTTCTTC CSARIDNEQFF
TRBJ2-7 . . TRBV28 TGTGCCAGCAGTTTATCCGCCGGGGGTATCGCCTACGAGCAGTACTTC CASSLSAGGIAYEQYF
TRBJ2-1 . . TRBV9 TGTGCCAGCAGCGGGACTACGAGCTCCTACAATGAGCAGTTCTTC CASSGTTSSYNEQFF
TRBJ2-2 . TRBD2 TRBV5-1 TGCGCCAGCAGCTCGCAAACCGGGACTAAGACCGGGGAGCTGTTTTTT CASSSQTGTKTGELFF
TRBJ2-1 . . TRBV20-1 TGCAGTGCTAGTAACAATGAGCAGTTCTTC CSASNNEQFF
TRBJ1-3 once . TRBV27 TGTGCCAGCAGTGTTTCCCAGGGGCTCTCTGGAAACACCATATATTTT CASSVSQGLSGNTIYF
TRBJ2-5 . . TRBV15 TGTGCCACCAGCAGCCGCCGATCTAGCGCCCAAGAGACCCAGTACTTC CATSSRRSSAQETQYF
TRBJ2-2 once TRBD2 TRBV5-4 TGTGCCAGCAGCCTCACTAGCGGGAGGACCGGGGAGCTGTTTTTT CASSLTSGRTGELFF
TRBJ2-2 . . TRBV4-3 TGCGCCAGCAGCCAAGTACTAAAACTAGAAGGGCCCGGGGAGCTGTTTTTT CASSQVLKLEGPGELFF
TRBJ2-2 . . TRBV6-1 TGTGCCAGCCGGACAGCTTTTACCGGGGAGCTGTTTTTT CASRTAFTGELFF
TRBJ2-1 . TRBD1 TRBV7-2 TGTGCCAGCAGCTTATTGGCAGGGGGCGTCCATGAGCAGTTCTTC CASSLLAGGVHEQFF
TRBJ2-2 . TRBD1 TRBV7-8 TGTGCCAGCAGCTCGGACAGGACCACCGGGGAGCTGTTTTTT CASSSDRTTGELFF
TRBJ2-5 . . TRBV27 TGTGCCAGCAGTTTTTACGGGGAGACCCAGTACTTC CASSFYGETQYF
TRBJ2-5 . . TRBV6-5 TGTGCCAGCAGTTACACCGGGTCAGAGACCCAGTACTTC CASSYTGSETQYF
TRBJ1-2 . . TRBV18 TGTGCCAGCTCACCTAATAGTCCTTTGGATGGCTACACCTTC CASSPNSPLDGYTF
TRBJ1-4 . . TRBV11-2 TGTGCCAGCAGCCGAGACCCTGGCGGGGGGGATGAAAAACTGTTTTTT CASSRDPGGGDEKLFF
TRBJ2-5 . TRBD1 TRBV5-6 TGTGCCAGCAGCTTGGCAGGGGGCCTTGAGACCCAGTACTTC CASSLAGGLETQYF
TRBJ2-7 . TRBD1 TRBV19 TGTGCCAGTAGTATCGCCCCCACCGGACAGGGCGAGCAGTACTTC CASSIAPTGQGEQYF
TRBJ1-5 . . TRBV28 TGTGCCAGCAGTTTACGGTCGGCAGGGCAGCCCCAGCATTTT CASSLRSAGQPQHF
TRBJ1-1 . TRBD1 TRBV4-2 TGTGCCAGCAGCCCCCCTCGACAGGGGGCGAAAGCTTTCTTT CASSPPRQGAKAFF
TRBJ2-3 . TRBD2 TRBV4-1 TGCGCCAGCAGCCAACTAGGAGCGGGAATTACGCAGTATTTT CASSQLGAGITQYF
TRBJ1-5 few . TRBV30 TGTGCCTGGAGTGTTTCAGGGGGCAATCAGCCCCAGCATTTT CAWSVSGGNQPQHF
TRBJ1-6 . . TRBV10-3 TGTGCCATCAGTGAGCGGAGCTCCTATAATTCACCCCTCCACTTT CAISERSSYNSPLHF
TRBJ2-2 . . TRBV6-6 TGTGCCAGCAGTCCCCCGATTAGCGGCAACACCGGGGAGCTGTTTTTT CASSPPISGNTGELFF